These 22 T cell receptor beta chains originate from one sample sequenced in a study of cytomegalovirus exposure and HLA in healthy donors listed by TCRdb under 2017. Library preparation used the immunoSEQ multiplex PCR assay. For the multiplex PCR, a mixture combining 60 forward primers for TCR Vbeta segments and 13 reverse primers for TCR Jbeta segments was used. Held by TCRdb, this immuneACCESS table contains in-frame sequences only and omits some clones. Under half of the omission traces to an unresolved V gene where checked; the cause of the rest is unknown. Present in this sample are 75,000 or so clones, 74% of which were seen just once. About a fifth of the sample belongs to the ten largest clones. The material sequenced was PBMCs. All receptors derive from a woman aged 30 to 39 in good health and CMV-seropositive.

This chain connects TRBV5-6 to TRBJ2-5; TRBD2 is a possible D gene (6 bases). Germline V CDR1 and CDR2: SGHDT, YYEEEE. Trimming took 3 bases from V and 1 from J, leaving 10 bases between them. The CDR3 spans 14 residues. Here the CDR3 DNA reads TGTGCCAGCAGCTGGGACTCAGGCCAAGAGACCCAGTACTTC. It encodes CASSWDSGQETQYF.

The count of this clone is one. V and J are TRBV2 and TRBJ1-2; TRBD1 matches 7 bases. Germline V gene sequence: CDR1 SNHLY, CDR2 FYNNEI. J was trimmed by 1 base and V by 6 bases; bases with no gene match: 8. The CDR3 loop spans 15 amino acids. The CDR3 loop is CASRPEGAGNYGYTF. In nucleotides, the CDR3 is TGTGCCAGCAGGCCAGAGGGGGCGGGTAACTATGGCTACACCTTC.

The chain employs TRBV13 and TRBJ2-7, with D unclear. Germline-derived CDR1 and CDR2 are PRHDT and FYEKMQ (reference sequence). This CDR3 is built from 13 residues. Trimming removed 3 bases from V and 0 bases from J, with 6 bases in between. The CDR3 sequence: CASSFSSSYEQYF. The CDR3 bases are TGTGCCAGCAGCTTCTCGAGCTCCTACGAGCAGTACTTC.

V and J are TRBV7-6 and TRBJ2-2; 8 bases are a match to TRBD2. The J segment lost 4 bases and the V segment lost 5 bases, leaving 0 bases of the junction unmatched. CDR1 and CDR2 from the germline V gene are SGHVS and FNYEAQ. The CDR3 is 13 amino acids. CDR3 residues: CASSRGGTGELFF. In nucleotides, the CDR3 is TGTGCCAGCAGCCGGGGGGGCACCGGGGAGCTGTTTTTT.

This chain connects TRBV13 to TRBJ2-7; D is ambiguous. CDR1 is PRHDT, CDR2 FYEKMQ, per germline (reference sequence). The CDR3 is 13 residues long. V was trimmed by 0 bases and J by 3 bases, leaving 6 bases between them. The CDR3 bases are TGTGCCAGCAGCTTAGGGCAGTACTACGAGCAGTACTTC. Translation gives CASSLGQYYEQYF.

The rearrangement joins TRBV30 to TRBJ2-7; 7 positions agree with TRBD2. Per the germline V gene, CDR1 is GTSNPN and CDR2 is SVGIG (reference sequence). This CDR3 has 14 amino acids. The V segment lost 2 bases and the J segment 0 bases; nucleotides outside the gene matches: 4. The CDR3 protein is CAWSLGLHSYEQYF. The CDR3 region has the DNA TGTGCCTGGAGTTTGGGACTACACTCCTACGAGCAGTACTTC.

V usage is TRBV12-5 and J usage is TRBJ1-5; D not resolved. The CDR3 consists of 13 residues. V lost 5 bases and J 4 bases, leaving 9 bases between the germline ends. CDR1 is LGHNT, CDR2 FRNRAP, per germline. The CDR3 sequence: CASGLNTNQPQHF. The CDR3 region has the DNA TGTGCTAGTGGTCTTAACACGAATCAGCCCCAGCATTTT.

This clone appeared a single time. V and J are TRBV7-9 and TRBJ1-1; D is uncertain. The CDR3 is made up of 14 amino acids. Trimming stripped 5 bases from V and 0 bases from J, with 10 bases between. Germline values: CDR1 SEHNR, CDR2 FQNEAQ (reference sequence). CDR3 nucleotides: TGTGCCAGCAGCCCAGTTTTTCTGAACACTGAAGCTTTCTTT. Translated, it gives CASSPVFLNTEAFF. Combining the CDR3 with reference TRBV7-9 and TRBJ1-1 gives the whole variable domain DTGVSQNPRHKITKRGQNVTFRCDPISEHNRLYWYRQTLGQGPEFLTYFQNEAQLEKSRLLSDRFSAERPKGSFSTLEIQRTEQGDSAMYLCASSPVFLNTEAFFGQGTRLTVV.

V gene TRBV16 combines with J gene TRBJ1-5; 7 nucleotides agree with TRBD1. This CDR3 spans 17 amino acids. Germline loops: CDR1 KGHSY, CDR2 FQNENV. J gave up 6 bases and V 0 bases, and 11 bases lay outside the gene matches. CDR3: CASSQSGQTGWAQPQHF. CDR3 sequence (DNA): TGTGCCAGCAGCCAATCAGGGCAGACAGGGTGGGCTCAGCCCCAGCATTTT.

Notes on this clone: Its ends do not fully match the called genes, so a read error is possible. The V and J genes are TRBV7-7 and TRBJ1-1; TRBD1 is a possible D gene (5 bases). The CDR3 extends over 13 amino acids. Germline-derived CDR1 and CDR2 are SSHAT and FNYEAQ (reference sequence). CDR3 sequence: CASSSDTNTEAFF. CDR3 coding DNA: TGTGCTAGCAGCTCGGACACGAACACTGAAGCTTTCTTT.

This clone came up a few times. The J gene is TRBJ1-1, the V gene TRBV28, with D hard to call. This CDR3 is built from 12 residues. The V and J ends lost 10 bases and 1 base respectively, with 10 bases between them. The germline gives CDR1 MDHEN, CDR2 SYDVKM. CDR3 sequence (DNA): TGTGCCATCCAGCGGGGGAACACTGAAGCTTTCTTT. Translating gives CAIQRGNTEAFF.

This sequence joins TRBV30 and TRBJ1-2; 10 nucleotides agree with TRBD1. The CDR3 is made up of 15 amino acids. From germline, CDR1 is GTSNPN and CDR2 SVGIG (reference sequence). J gave up 1 base and V 5 bases, and 7 bases lay outside the gene matches. CDR3 sequence reads: CAWALDRGRNYGYTF. CDR3 nucleotide sequence: TGTGCCTGGGCTTTAGACAGGGGGCGTAACTATGGCTACACCTTC.

V is TRBV2 and J is TRBJ1-2; 8 bases align to TRBD1. Germline V gives CDR1 SNHLY, CDR2 FYNNEI. CDR3 length: 13 amino acids. Unmatched junction bases numbered 0, after V lost 4 bases and J lost 2 bases. CDR3 in DNA: TGTGCCAGCAGTGGGACAGGGAACTATGGCTACACCTTC. Protein sequence: CASSGTGNYGYTF.

The V call is TRBV6-5, the J call TRBJ1-1; 7 positions match TRBD1. The junction had 6 bases not matched to a gene; V was cut back by 6 bases and J by 2 bases. The CDR3 runs to 14 residues. Germline V lookup: CDR1 MNHEY, CDR2 SVGAGI. The CDR3 spells CASRRTGANTEAFF. The CDR3, as DNA: TGTGCCAGCAGGAGGACAGGAGCAAACACTGAAGCTTTCTTT.

V and J are TRBV11-2 and TRBJ2-7; tentatively, D is TRBD2 (6 bases). The germline V and J ends were trimmed by 5 bases and 3 bases, with 23 bases remaining between them. The germline V gene encodes CDR1 SGHAT and CDR2 FQNNGV. The CDR3 runs 17 residues. CDR3 in amino acids: CASSISRASVIRYEQYF. CDR3 bases: TGTGCCAGCAGCATTTCACGGGCTAGCGTAATTCGCTACGAGCAGTACTTC.

The chain combines TRBV28 with TRBJ1-6, with D possibly TRBD1 on 5 matching bases. Germline V gene sequence: CDR1 MDHEN, CDR2 SYDVKM. V lost 5 bases, J lost 10 bases, and 21 bases lay in between. This CDR3 contains 16 residues. The CDR3 nucleotides are TGTGCCAGCAGTCCCCACCCCGACAGTCAAGCGTCACCCCTCCACTTT. Amino acid sequence: CASSPHPDSQASPLHF.

The chain combines TRBV28 with TRBJ2-1; possible D gene TRBD1, 5 bases. This CDR3 has 13 amino acids. V was shortened by 3 bases and J by 5 bases, with 8 bases between the two germline ends. Germline V gene lookup returns CDR1 MDHEN and CDR2 SYDVKM. The DNA of the CDR3 is TGTGCCAGCAGTTTTTCGACAGACAATGAGCAGTTCTTC. Amino acid sequence: CASSFSTDNEQFF.

V and J are TRBV7-9 and TRBJ1-1; a possible D gene is TRBD1 (5 bases). The CDR3 has 12 amino acids. Germline values: CDR1 SEHNR, CDR2 FQNEAQ (reference sequence). V lost 7 bases and J 7 bases, leaving 13 bases between the germline ends. CDR3 sequence (DNA): TGTGCCAGCACTAGTGAGGGACTTGAAGCTTTCTTT. Residues: CASTSEGLEAFF.

V and J are TRBV11-2 and TRBJ2-5; D ambiguous. Germline V lookup: CDR1 SGHAT, CDR2 FQNNGV. Trimming removed 0 bases from V and 4 bases from J, with 3 bases in between. The CDR3 totals 12 residues. Written as DNA, the CDR3 is TGTGCCAGCAGCTTAGACCGAGAGACCCAGTACTTC. It translates to CASSLDRETQYF.

Only one count was recorded for this clone. The chain links TRBV25-1 to TRBJ1-5; unclear D gene. The V end was cut by 4 bases, the J end by 0 bases, with 10 bases between. Germline CDR1 is MGHDK and CDR2 is SYGVNS. The CDR3 contains 15 residues. The CDR3 DNA reads as TGTGCCAGCAGTGCGGCGACTTATAGCAATCAGCCCCAGCATTTT. Its protein product is CASSAATYSNQPQHF.

V usage is TRBV5-1 and J usage is TRBJ1-1, with TRBD1 matching over 8 bases. Germline V gives CDR1 SGHRS, CDR2 YFSETQ. V lost 4 bases to trimming and J lost 1 base; unmatched junction nucleotides: 3. This CDR3 has 14 amino acids. This CDR3 is CASSVGTGNTEAFF. The CDR3 DNA reads TGCGCCAGCAGCGTCGGGACAGGGAACACTGAAGCTTTCTTT.

This chain uses TRBV5-4 with TRBJ2-5, with D tentatively TRBD1 (6 bases). The germline CDR1 and CDR2 sequences are SGHNT and YYREEE (reference sequence). CDR3 length: 13 residues. Trimming took off 5 bases at V and 5 bases at J, with 13 bases between the two ends. CDR3 sequence: CASRTTGFETQYF. DNA of the CDR3: TGTGCCAGCAGAACTACAGGGTTTGAGACCCAGTACTTC.